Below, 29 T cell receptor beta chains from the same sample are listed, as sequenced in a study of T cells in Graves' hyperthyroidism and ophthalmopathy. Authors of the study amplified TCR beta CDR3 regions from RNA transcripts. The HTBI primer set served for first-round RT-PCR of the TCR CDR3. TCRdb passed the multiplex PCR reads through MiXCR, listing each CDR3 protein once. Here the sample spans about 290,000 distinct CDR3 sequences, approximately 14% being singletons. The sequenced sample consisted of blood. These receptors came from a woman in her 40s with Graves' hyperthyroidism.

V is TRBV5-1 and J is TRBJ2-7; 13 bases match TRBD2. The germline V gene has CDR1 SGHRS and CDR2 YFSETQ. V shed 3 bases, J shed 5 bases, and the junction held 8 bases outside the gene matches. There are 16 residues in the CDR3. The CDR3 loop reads CASSSTLAGGPHEQYF. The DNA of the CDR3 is TGCGCCAGCAGCTCCACACTAGCGGGAGGGCCGCACGAGCAGTACTTC.

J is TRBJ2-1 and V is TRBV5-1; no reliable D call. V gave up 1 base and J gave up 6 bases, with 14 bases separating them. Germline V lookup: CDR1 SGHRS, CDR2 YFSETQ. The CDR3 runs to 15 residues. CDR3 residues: CASSLTLSIGNEQFF. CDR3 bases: TGCGCCAGCAGCTTGACGCTCTCCATAGGCAATGAGCAGTTCTTC.

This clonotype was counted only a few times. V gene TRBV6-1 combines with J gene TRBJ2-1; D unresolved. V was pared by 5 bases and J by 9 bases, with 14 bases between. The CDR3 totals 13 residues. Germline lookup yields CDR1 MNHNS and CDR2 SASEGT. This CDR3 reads CASSLRLVSEQFF. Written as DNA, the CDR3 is TGTGCCAGCAGTTTGAGACTTGTTTCTGAGCAGTTCTTC.

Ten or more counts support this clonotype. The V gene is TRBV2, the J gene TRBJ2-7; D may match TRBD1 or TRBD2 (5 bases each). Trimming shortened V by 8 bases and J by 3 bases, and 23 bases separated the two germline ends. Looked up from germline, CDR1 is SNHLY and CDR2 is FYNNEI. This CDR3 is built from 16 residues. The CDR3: CASLGTSGVSNYEQYF. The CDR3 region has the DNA TGTGCCAGCCTCGGGACCAGCGGAGTCAGCAACTACGAGCAGTACTTC.

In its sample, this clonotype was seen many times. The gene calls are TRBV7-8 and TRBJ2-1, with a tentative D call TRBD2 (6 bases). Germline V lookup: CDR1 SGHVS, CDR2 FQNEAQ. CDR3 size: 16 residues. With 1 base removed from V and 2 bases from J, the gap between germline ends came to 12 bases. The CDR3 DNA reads TGTGCCAGCAGCTTAGTTCCAGGAGGGACCTACAATGAGCAGTTCTTC. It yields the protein CASSLVPGGTYNEQFF.

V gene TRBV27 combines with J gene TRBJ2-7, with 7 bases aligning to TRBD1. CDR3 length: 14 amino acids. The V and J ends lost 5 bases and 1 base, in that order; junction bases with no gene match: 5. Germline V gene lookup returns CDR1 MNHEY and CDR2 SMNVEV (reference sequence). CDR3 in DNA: TGTGCCAGCAGTCTCCGGGACAGATCCTACGAGCAGTACTTC. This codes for CASSLRDRSYEQYF.

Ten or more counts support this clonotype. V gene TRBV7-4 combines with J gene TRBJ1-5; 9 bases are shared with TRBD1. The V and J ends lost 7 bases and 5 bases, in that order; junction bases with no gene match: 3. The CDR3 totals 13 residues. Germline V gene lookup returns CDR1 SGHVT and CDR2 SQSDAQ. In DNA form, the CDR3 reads TGTGCCAGCAACCGGGACAGGGATCAGCCCCAGCATTTT. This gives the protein CASNRDRDQPQHF.

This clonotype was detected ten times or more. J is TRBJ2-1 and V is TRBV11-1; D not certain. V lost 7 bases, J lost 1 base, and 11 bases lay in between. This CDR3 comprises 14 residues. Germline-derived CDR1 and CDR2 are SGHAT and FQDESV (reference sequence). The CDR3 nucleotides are TGTGCCAGCACTGTGGTTGGATCCTACAATGAGCAGTTCTTC. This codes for CASTVVGSYNEQFF.

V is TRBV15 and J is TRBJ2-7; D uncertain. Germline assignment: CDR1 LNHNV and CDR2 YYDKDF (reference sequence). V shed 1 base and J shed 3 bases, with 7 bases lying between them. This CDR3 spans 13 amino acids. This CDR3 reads CATSRVRYYEQYF. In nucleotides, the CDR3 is TGTGCCACCAGCAGAGTTCGATACTACGAGCAGTACTTC.

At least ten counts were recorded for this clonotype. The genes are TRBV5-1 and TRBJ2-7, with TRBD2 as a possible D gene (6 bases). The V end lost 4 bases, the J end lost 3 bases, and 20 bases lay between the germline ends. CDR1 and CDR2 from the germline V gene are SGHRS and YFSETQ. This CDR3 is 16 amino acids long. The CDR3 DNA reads TGCGCCAGCAGCGGAGTGTCTAGGCGGGGTGGCTACGAGCAGTACTTC. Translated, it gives CASSGVSRRGGYEQYF.

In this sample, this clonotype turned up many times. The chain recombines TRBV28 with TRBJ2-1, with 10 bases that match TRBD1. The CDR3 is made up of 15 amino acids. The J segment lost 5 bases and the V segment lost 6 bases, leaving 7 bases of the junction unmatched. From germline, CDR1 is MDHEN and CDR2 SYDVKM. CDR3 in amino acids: CASSVRDRGDNEQFF. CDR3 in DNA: TGTGCCAGCAGCGTCCGGGACAGGGGAGACAATGAGCAGTTCTTC. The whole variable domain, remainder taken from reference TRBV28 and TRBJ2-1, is DVKVTQSSRYLVKRTGEKVFLECVQDMDHENMFWYRQDPGLGLRLIYFSYDVKMKEKGDIPEGYSVSREKKERFSLILESASTNQTSMYLCASSVRDRGDNEQFFGPGTRLTVL.

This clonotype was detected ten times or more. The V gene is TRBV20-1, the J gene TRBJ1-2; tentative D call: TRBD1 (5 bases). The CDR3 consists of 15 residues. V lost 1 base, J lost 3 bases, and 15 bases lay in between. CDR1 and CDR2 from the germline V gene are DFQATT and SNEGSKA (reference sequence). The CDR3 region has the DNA TGCAGTGCTAGAGTGCAGGGATGGGGACACTATGGCTACACCTTC. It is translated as CSARVQGWGHYGYTF.

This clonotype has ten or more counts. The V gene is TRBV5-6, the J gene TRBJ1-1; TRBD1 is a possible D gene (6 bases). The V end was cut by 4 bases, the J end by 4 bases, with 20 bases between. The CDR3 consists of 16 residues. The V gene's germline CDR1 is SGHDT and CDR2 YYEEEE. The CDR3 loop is CASSPSGGNRATEAFF. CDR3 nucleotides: TGTGCCAGCAGCCCCTCCGGCGGGAACAGGGCCACTGAAGCTTTCTTT.

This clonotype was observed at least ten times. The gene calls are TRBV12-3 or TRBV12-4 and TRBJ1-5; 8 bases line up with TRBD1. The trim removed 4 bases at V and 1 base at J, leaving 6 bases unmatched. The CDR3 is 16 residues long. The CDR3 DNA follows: TGTGCCAGCAGTTGGAGGACAGGGACAAGCAATCAGCCCCAGCATTTT. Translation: CASSWRTGTSNQPQHF.

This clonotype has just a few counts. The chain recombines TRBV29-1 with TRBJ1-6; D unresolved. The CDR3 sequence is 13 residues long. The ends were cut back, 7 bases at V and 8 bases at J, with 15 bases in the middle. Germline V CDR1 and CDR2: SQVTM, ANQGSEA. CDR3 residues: CSALESTDSPLHF. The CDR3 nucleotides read TGCAGCGCGCTGGAGTCCACGGATTCACCCCTCCACTTT.

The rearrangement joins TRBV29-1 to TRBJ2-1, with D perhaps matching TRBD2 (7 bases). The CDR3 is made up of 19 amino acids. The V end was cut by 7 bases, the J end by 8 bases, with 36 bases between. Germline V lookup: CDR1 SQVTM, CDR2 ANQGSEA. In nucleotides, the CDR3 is TGCAGCGCCTCGCGCTTTGTACCGAGGGGGGGGGCCCCTATGGATGAGCAGTTCTTC. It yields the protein CSASRFVPRGGAPMDEQFF.

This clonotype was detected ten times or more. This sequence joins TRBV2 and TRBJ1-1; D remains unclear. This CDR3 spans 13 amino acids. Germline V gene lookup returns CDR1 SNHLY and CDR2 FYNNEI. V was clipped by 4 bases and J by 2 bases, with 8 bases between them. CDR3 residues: CASSVTDNTEAFF. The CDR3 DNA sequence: TGTGCCAGCAGTGTCACCGATAACACTGAAGCTTTCTTT. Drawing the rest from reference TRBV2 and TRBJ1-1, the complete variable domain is EPEVTQTPSHQVTQMGQEVILRCVPISNHLYFYWYRQILGQKVEFLVSFYNNEISEKSEIFDDQFSVERPDGSNFTLKIRSTKLEDSAMYFCASSVTDNTEAFFGQGTRLTVV.

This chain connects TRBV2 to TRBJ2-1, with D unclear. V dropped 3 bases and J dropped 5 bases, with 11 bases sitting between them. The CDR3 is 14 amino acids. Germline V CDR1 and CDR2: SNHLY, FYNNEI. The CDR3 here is CASSDQSSDNEQFF. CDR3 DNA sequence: TGTGCCAGCAGTGATCAATCCAGTGACAATGAGCAGTTCTTC.

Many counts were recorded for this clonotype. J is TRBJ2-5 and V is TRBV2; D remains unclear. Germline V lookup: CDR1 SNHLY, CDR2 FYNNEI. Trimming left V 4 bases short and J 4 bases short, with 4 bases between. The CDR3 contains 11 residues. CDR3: CASSVAETQYF. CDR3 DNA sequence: TGTGCCAGCAGTGTTGCAGAGACCCAGTACTTC.

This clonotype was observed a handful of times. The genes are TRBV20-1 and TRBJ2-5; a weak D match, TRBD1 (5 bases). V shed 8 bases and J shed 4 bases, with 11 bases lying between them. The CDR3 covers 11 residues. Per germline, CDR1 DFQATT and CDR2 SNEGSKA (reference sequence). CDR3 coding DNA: TGCAGTCTAGGGGATGCAGAGACCCAGTACTTC. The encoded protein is CSLGDAETQYF.

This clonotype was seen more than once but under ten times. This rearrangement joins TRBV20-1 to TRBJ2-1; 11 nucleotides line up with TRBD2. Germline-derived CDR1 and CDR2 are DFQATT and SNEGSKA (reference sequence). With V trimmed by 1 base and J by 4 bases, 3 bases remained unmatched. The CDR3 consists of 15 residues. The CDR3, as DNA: TGCAGTGCTAGAGCTACTAGCGGGGGTTACAATGAGCAGTTCTTC. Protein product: CSARATSGGYNEQFF.

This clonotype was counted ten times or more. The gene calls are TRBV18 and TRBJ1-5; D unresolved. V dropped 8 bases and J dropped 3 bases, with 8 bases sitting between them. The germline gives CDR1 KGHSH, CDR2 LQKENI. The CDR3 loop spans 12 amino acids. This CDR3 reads CASSGDNQPQHF. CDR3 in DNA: TGTGCCAGCAGTGGAGACAATCAGCCCCAGCATTTT.

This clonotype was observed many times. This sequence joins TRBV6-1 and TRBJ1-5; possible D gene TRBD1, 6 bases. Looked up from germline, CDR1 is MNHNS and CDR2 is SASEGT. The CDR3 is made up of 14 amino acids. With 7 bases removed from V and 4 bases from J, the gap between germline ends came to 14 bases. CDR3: CASKTGGPNQPQHF. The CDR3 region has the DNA TGTGCCAGCAAAACCGGGGGGCCAAATCAGCCCCAGCATTTT.

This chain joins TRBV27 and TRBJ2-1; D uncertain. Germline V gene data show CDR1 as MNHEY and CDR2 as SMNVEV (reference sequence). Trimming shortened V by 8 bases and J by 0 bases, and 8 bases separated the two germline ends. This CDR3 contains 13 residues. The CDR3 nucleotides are TGTGCCAGCGGGTCCTCCTCCTACAATGAGCAGTTCTTC. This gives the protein CASGSSSYNEQFF.

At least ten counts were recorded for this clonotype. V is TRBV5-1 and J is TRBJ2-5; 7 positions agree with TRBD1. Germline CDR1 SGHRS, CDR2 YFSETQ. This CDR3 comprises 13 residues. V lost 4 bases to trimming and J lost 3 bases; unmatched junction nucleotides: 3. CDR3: CASSNGQEETQYF. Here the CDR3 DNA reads TGCGCCAGCAGCAATGGACAGGAAGAGACCCAGTACTTC.

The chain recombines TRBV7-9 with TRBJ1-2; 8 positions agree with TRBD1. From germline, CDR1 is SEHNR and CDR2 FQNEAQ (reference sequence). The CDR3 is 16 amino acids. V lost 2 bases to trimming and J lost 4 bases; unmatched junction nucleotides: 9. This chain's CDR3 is CASSLPGDRGAYGYTF. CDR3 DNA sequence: TGTGCCAGCAGCTTACCCGGCGACAGGGGCGCCTATGGCTACACCTTC. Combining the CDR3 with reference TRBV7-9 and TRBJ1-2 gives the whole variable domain DTGVSQNPRHKITKRGQNVTFRCDPISEHNRLYWYRQTLGQGPEFLTYFQNEAQLEKSRLLSDRFSAERPKGSFSTLEIQRTEQGDSAMYLCASSLPGDRGAYGYTFGSGTRLTVV.

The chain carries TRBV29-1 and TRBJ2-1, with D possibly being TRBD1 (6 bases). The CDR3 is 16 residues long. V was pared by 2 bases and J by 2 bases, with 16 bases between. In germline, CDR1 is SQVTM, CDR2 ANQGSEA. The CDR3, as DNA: TGCAGCGTTGAAAAAGGACAGCCTCCGACCTACAATGAGCAGTTCTTC. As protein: CSVEKGQPPTYNEQFF.

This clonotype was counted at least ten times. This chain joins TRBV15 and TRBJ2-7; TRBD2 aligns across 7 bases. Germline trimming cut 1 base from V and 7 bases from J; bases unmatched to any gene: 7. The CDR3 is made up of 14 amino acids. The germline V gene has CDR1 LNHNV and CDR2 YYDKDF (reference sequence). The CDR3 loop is CATSRVRGAGEQYF. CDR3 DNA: TGTGCCACCAGCAGAGTAAGAGGAGCGGGGGAGCAGTACTTC.

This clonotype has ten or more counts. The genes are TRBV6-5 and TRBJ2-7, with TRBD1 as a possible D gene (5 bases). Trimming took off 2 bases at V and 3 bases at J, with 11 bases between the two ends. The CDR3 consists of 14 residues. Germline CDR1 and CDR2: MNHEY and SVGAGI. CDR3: CASSYPPQGYEQYF. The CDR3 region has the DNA TGTGCCAGCAGTTACCCTCCGCAGGGCTACGAGCAGTACTTC.